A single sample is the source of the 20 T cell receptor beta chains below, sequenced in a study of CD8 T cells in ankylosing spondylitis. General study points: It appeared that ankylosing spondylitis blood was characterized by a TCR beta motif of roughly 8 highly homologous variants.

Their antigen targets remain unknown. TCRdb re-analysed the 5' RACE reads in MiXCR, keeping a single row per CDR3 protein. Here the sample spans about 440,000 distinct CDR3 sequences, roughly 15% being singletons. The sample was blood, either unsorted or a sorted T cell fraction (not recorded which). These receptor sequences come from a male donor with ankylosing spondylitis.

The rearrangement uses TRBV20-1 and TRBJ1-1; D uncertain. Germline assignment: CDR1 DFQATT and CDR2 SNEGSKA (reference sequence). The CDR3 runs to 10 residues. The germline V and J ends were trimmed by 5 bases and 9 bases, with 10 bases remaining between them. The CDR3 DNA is TGCAGTGCTTACGATCATCAAGCTTTCTTT. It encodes CSAYDHQAFF.

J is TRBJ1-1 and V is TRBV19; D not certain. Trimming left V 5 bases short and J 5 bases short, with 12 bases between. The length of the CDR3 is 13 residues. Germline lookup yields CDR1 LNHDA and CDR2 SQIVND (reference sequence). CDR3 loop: CASSPALGTEAFF. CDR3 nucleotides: TGTGCCAGTAGTCCGGCCTTAGGAACTGAAGCTTTCTTT.

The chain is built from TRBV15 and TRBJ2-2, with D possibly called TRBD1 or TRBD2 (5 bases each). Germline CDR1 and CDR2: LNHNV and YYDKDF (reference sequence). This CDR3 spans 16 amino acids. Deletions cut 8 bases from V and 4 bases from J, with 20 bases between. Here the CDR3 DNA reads TGTGCCACCGCGATTTTTGGGGCGGGTAGCACCGGGGAGCTGTTTTTT. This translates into CATAIFGAGSTGELFF.

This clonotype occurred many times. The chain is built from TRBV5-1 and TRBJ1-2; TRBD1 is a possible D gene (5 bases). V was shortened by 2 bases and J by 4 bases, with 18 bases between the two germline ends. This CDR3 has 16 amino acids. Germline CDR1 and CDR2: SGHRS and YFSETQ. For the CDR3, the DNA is TGCGCCAGCAGCTTAGGAGCAGGGATCGCGGGCTATGGCTACACCTTC. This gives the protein CASSLGAGIAGYGYTF. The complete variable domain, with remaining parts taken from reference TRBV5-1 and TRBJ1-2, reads KAGVTQTPRYLIKTRGQQVTLSCSPISGHRSVSWYQQTPGQGLQFLFEYFSETQRNKGNFPGRFSGRQFSNSRSEMNVSTLELGDSALYLCASSLGAGIAGYGYTFGSGTRLTVV.

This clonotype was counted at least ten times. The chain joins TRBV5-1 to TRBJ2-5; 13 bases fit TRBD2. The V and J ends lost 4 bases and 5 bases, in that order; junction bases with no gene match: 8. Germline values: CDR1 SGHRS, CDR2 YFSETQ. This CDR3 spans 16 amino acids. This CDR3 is CASSHLTSGGYETQYF. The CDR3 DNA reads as TGCGCCAGCAGCCACCTGACTAGCGGGGGGTATGAGACCCAGTACTTC. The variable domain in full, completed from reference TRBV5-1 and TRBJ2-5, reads KAGVTQTPRYLIKTRGQQVTLSCSPISGHRSVSWYQQTPGQGLQFLFEYFSETQRNKGNFPGRFSGRQFSNSRSEMNVSTLELGDSALYLCASSHLTSGGYETQYFGPGTRLLVL.

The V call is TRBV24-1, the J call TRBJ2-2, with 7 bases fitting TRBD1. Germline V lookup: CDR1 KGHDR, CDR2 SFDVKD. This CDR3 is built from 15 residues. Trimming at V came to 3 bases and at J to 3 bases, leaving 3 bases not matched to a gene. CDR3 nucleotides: TGTGCCACCAGTGATCCCGACAGGGACACCGGGGAGCTGTTTTTT. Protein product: CATSDPDRDTGELFF.

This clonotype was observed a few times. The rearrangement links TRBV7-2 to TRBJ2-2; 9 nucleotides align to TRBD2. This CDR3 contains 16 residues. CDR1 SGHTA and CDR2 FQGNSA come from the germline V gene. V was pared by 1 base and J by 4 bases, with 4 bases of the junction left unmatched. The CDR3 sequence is CASSLEAGGSTGELFF. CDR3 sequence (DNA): TGTGCCAGCAGCTTAGAAGCGGGAGGTTCCACCGGGGAGCTGTTTTTT.

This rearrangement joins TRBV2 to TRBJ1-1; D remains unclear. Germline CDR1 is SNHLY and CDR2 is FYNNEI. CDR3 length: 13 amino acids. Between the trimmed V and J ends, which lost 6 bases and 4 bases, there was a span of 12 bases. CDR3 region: CASSLREATEAFF. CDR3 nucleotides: TGTGCCAGCAGCCTAAGGGAGGCCACTGAAGCTTTCTTT.

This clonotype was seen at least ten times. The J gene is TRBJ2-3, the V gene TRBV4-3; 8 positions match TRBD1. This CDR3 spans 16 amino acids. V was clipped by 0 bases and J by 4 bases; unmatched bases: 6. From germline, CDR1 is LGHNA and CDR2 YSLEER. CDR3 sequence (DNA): TGCGCCAGCAGCCAAGATCTCACAGGGGGATCAGATACGCAGTATTTT. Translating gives CASSQDLTGGSDTQYF.

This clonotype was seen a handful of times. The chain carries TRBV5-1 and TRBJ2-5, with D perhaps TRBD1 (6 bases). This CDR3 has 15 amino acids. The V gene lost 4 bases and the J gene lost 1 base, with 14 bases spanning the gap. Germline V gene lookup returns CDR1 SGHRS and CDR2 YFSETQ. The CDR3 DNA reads TGCGCCAGCAGCGAGGCGACAGGCCCCCAAGAGACCCAGTACTTC. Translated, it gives CASSEATGPQETQYF. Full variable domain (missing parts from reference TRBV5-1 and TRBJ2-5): KAGVTQTPRYLIKTRGQQVTLSCSPISGHRSVSWYQQTPGQGLQFLFEYFSETQRNKGNFPGRFSGRQFSNSRSEMNVSTLELGDSALYLCASSEATGPQETQYFGPGTRLLVL.

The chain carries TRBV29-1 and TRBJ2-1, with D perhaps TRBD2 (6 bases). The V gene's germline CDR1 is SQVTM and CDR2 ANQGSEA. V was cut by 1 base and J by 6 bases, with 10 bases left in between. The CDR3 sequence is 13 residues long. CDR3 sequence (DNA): TGCAGCGTTGAAGGACTAGTGTTCAATGAGCAGTTCTTC. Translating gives CSVEGLVFNEQFF.

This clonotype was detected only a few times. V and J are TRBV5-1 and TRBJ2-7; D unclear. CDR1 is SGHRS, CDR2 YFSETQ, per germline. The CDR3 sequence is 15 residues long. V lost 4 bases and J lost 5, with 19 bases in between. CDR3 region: CASSVGDTFSHEQYF. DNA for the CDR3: TGCGCCAGCAGCGTTGGCGACACTTTCTCTCACGAGCAGTACTTC. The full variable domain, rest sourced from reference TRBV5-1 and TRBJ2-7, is KAGVTQTPRYLIKTRGQQVTLSCSPISGHRSVSWYQQTPGQGLQFLFEYFSETQRNKGNFPGRFSGRQFSNSRSEMNVSTLELGDSALYLCASSVGDTFSHEQYFGPGTRLTVT.

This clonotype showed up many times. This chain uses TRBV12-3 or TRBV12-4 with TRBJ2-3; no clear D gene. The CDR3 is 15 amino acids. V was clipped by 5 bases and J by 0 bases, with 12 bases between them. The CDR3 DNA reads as TGTGCCAGCAGTCCCCGGAAGGGCAGCACAGATACGCAGTATTTT. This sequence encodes CASSPRKGSTDTQYF.

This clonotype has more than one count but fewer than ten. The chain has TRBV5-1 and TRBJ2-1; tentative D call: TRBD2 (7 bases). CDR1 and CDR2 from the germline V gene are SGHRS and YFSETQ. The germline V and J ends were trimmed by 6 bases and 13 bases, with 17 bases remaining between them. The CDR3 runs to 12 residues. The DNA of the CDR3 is TGCGCCAGCACCTCTGGGAGGGGGGAACAGTTCTTC. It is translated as CASTSGRGEQFF.

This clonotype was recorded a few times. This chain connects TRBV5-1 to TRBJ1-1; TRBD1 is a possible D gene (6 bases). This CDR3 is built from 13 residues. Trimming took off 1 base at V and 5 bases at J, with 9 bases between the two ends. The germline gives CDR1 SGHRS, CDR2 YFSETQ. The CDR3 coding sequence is TGCGCCAGCAGCTTGTGGGGGCAGACTGAAGCTTTCTTT. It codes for CASSLWGQTEAFF. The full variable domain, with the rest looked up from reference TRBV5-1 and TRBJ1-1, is KAGVTQTPRYLIKTRGQQVTLSCSPISGHRSVSWYQQTPGQGLQFLFEYFSETQRNKGNFPGRFSGRQFSNSRSEMNVSTLELGDSALYLCASSLWGQTEAFFGQGTRLTVV.

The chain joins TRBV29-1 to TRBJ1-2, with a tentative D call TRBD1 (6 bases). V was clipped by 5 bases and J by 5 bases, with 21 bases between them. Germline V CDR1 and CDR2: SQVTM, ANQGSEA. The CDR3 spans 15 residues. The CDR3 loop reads CSVSPPGGARYGYTF. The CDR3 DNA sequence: TGCAGCGTTTCCCCGCCGGGGGGCGCACGGTATGGCTACACCTTC.

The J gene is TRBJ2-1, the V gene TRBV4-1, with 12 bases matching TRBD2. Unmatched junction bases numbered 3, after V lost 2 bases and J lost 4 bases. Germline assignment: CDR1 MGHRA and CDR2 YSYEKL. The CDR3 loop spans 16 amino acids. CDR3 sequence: CASSQPGLAGYNEQFF. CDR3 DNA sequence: TGCGCCAGCAGCCAACCCGGACTAGCGGGATACAATGAGCAGTTCTTC.

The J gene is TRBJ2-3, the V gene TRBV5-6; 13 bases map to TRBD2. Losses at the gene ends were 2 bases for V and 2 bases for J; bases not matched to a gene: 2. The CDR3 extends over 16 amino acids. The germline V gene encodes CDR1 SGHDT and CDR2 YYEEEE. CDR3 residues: CASSFTSGRATDTQYF. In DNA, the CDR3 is TGTGCCAGCAGCTTCACTAGCGGGAGGGCCACAGATACGCAGTATTTT.

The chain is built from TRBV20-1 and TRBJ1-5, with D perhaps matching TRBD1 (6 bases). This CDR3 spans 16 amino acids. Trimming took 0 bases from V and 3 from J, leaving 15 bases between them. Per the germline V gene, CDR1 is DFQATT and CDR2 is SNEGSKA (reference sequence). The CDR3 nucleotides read TGCAGTGCTAGAGACGGTGGGGGCAAGGACAATCAGCCCCAGCATTTT. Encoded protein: CSARDGGGKDNQPQHF.

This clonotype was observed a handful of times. The CDR3 region is CSARKSRSEAFF. CDR3 DNA sequence: TGCAGTGCTAGGAAGAGCCGCTCTGAAGCTTTCTTT. J is TRBJ1-1 and V is TRBV20-1; D remains unclear. The CDR3 has 12 residues. Germline values: CDR1 DFQATT, CDR2 SNEGSKA (reference sequence). Deletions cut 3 bases from V and 6 bases from J, with 11 bases between.